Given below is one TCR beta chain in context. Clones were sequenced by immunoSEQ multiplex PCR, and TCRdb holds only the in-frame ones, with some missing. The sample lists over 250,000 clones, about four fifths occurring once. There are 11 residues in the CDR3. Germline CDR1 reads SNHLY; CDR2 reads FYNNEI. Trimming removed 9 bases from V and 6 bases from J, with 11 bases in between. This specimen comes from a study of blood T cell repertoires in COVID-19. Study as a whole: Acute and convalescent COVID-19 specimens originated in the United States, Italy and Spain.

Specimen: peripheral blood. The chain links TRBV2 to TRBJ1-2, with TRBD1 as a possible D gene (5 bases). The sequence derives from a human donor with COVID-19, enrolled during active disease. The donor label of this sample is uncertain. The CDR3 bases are TGTGCCAGGCAGGGTGAGGATGGCTACACCTTC. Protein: CARQGEDGYTF. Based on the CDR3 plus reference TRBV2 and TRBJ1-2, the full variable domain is EPEVTQTPSHQVTQMGQEVILRCVPISNHLYFYWYRQILGQKVEFLVSFYNNEISEKSEIFDDQFSVERPDGSNFTLKIRSTKLEDSAMYFCARQGEDGYTFGSGTRLTVV.